This T cell receptor (beta chain) stems from a study of shared clonotypes between healthy human individuals. Study-wide findings and caveats: Limitation of the genetic and exposure-history diversity represented came from the few donors.

Healthy HIV-negative adults without recent acute infections or vaccinations served as donors. Both subsets, CD45RA+ naive and CD45RA-negative memory, were split from the CD4+ cells. The CDR3 totals 14 residues. Trimming stripped 4 bases from V and 5 bases from J, with 13 bases between. CDR1 and CDR2 from the germline V gene are SGHRS and YFSETQ. This clone has a single count. Its cognate antigen is unknown. This CDR3 is also generated by other DNA sequences in the sample. Sorted-subset replicate PCRs used 200 ng DNA, 25,000 to 30,000 T cell genomes. This table comes from immunoSEQ multiplex PCR, and its TCRdb copy is limited to in-frame clones, with some not included. The repertoire holds roughly 1,500,000 clones, with approximately 98.5% as singletons.

The chain joins TRBV5-1 to TRBJ2-1; a weak D match, TRBD2 (5 bases). The TCR sequence derives from a man aged 25 to 40 in good health. Sequenced material: naive CD4+ T cells sorted from blood. As to subset: CD45RA+ positively selected. The CDR3 DNA reads TGCGCCAGCAGCCCTCGAGCGGAGAACAATGAGCAGTTCTTC. Translating gives CASSPRAENNEQFF.